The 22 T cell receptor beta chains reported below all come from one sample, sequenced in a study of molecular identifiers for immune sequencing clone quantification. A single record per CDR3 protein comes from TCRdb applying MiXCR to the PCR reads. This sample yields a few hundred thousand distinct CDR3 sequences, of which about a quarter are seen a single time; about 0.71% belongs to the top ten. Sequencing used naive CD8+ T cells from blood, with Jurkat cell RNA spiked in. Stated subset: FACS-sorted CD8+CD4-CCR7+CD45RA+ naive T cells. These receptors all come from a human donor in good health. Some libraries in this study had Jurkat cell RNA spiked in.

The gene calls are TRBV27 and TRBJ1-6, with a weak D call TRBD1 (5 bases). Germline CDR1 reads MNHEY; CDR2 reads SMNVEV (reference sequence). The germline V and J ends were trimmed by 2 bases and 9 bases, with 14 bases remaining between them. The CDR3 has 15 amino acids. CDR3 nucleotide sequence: TGTGCCAGCAGTTTAGGGACCGGTGGGCTTTCACCCCTCCACTTT. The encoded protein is CASSLGTGGLSPLHF.

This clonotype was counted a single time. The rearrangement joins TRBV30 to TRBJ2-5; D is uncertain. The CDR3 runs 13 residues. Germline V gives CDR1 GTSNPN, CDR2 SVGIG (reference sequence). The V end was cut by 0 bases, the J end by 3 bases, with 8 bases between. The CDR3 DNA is TGTGCCTGGAGTGTATTGCCGGAAGAGACCCAGTACTTC. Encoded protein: CAWSVLPEETQYF.

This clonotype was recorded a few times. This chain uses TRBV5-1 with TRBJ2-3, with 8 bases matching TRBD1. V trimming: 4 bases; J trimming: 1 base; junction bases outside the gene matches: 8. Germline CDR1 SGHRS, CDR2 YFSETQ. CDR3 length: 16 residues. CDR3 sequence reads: CASSPWDRSGTDTQYF. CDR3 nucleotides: TGCGCCAGCAGCCCATGGGACAGGTCGGGCACAGATACGCAGTATTTT.

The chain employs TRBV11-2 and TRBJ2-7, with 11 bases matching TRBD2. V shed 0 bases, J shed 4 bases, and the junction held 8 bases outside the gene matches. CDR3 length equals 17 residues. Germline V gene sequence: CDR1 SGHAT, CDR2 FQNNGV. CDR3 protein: CASSLEIAGGPRYEQYF. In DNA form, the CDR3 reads TGTGCCAGCAGCTTAGAAATAGCGGGGGGGCCGAGGTACGAGCAGTACTTC.

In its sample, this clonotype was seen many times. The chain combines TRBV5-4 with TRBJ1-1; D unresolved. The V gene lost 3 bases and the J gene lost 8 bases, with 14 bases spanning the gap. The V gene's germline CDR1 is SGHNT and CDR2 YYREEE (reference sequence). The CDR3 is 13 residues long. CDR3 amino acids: CASSSLGLTEAFF. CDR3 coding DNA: TGTGCCAGCAGCTCGTTAGGACTAACCGAAGCTTTCTTT.

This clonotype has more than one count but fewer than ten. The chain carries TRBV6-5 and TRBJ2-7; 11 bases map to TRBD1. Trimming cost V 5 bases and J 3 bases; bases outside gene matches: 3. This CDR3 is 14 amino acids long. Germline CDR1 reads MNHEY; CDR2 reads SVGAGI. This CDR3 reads CASSRTGGIYEQYF. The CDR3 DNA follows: TGTGCCAGCAGTAGGACAGGGGGCATCTACGAGCAGTACTTC.

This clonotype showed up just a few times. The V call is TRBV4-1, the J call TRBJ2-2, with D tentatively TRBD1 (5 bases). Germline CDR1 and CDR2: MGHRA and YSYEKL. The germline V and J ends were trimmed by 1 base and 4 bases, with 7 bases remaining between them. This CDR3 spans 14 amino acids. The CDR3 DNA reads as TGCGCCAGCAGCCAAGGGACACTCACCGGGGAGCTGTTTTTT. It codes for CASSQGTLTGELFF.

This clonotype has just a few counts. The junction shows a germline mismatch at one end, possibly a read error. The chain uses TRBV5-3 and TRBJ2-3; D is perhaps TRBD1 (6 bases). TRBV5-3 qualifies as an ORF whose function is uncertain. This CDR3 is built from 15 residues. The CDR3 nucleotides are TGTGCCAGCAGCTCTCTCAGGACAGCCACAGATACGCAGTATTTT. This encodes CASSSLRTATDTQYF.

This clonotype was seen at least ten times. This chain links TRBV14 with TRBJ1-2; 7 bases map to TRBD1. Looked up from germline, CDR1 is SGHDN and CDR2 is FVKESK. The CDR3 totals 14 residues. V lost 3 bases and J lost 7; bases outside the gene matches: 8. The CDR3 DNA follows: TGTGCCAGCAGCCACCGGGACAGATATTTTGGCTACACCTTC. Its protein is CASSHRDRYFGYTF.

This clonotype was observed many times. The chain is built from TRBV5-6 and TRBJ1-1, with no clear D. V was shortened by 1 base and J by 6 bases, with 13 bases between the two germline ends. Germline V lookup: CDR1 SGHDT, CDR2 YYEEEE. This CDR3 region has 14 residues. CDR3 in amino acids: CASSLMGPSPEAFF. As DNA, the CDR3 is TGTGCCAGCAGCTTGATGGGTCCAAGTCCTGAAGCTTTCTTT.

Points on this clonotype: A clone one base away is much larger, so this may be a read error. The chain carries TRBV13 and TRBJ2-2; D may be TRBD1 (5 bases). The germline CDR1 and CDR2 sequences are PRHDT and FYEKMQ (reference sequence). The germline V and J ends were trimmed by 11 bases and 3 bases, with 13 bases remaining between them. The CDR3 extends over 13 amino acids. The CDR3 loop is CAGKSGYTGELFF. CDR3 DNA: TGTGCCGGCAAATCAGGGTACACCGGGGAGCTGTTTTTT.

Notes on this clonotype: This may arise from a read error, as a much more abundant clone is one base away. CDR3 in DNA: TGTGCCAGCAGTTACGGAGGGGAGTCCTACGAGCAGTACTTC. Its protein product is CASSYGGESYEQYF. The chain carries TRBV6-6 and TRBJ2-7, with TRBD2 as a possible D gene (6 bases). Germline-derived CDR1 and CDR2 are MNHNY and SVGAGI (reference sequence). This CDR3 region has 14 residues. V lost 2 bases to trimming and J lost 1 base, with 9 bases between them.

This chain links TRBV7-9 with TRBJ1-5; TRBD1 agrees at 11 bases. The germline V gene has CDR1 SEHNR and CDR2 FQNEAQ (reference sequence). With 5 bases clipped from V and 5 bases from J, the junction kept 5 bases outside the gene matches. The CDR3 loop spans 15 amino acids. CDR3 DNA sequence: TGTGCCAGCAGCCCGGGACAGGGGGTCGATCAGCCCCAGCATTTT. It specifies CASSPGQGVDQPQHF. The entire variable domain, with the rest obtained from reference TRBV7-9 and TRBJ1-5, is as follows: DTGVSQNPRHKITKRGQNVTFRCDPISEHNRLYWYRQTLGQGPEFLTYFQNEAQLEKSRLLSDRFSAERPKGSFSTLEIQRTEQGDSAMYLCASSPGQGVDQPQHFGDGTRLSIL.

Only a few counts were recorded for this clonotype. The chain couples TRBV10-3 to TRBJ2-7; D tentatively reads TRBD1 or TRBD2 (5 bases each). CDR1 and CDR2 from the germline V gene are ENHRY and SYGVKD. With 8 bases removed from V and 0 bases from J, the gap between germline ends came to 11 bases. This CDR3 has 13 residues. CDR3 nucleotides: TGTGCCATCGGCCGGGACCACTCCTACGAGCAGTACTTC. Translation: CAIGRDHSYEQYF.

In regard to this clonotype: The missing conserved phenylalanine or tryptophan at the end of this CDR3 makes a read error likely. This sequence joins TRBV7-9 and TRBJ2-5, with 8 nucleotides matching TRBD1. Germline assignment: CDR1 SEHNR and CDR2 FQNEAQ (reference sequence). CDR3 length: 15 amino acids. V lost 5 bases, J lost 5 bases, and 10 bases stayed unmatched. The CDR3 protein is CASSPYETGEETQYS. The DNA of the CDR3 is TGTGCCAGCAGCCCCTATGAGACAGGGGAGGAGACCCAGTACTCC.

CDR3 sequence (DNA): TGTGCCAGCAGCTTATCCTTCGGACTTACCATCTACAATGAGCAGTTCTTC. This gives the protein CASSLSFGLTIYNEQFF. The chain is built from TRBV13 and TRBJ2-1, with a tentative D call TRBD2 (5 bases). Trimming pared 2 bases from V and 3 bases from J, leaving 17 bases between. Germline CDR1 reads PRHDT; CDR2 reads FYEKMQ (reference sequence). The CDR3 consists of 17 residues. The whole variable domain, filled in from reference TRBV13 and TRBJ2-1, reads AAGVIQSPRHLIKEKRETATLKCYPIPRHDTVYWYQQGPGQDPQFLISFYEKMQSDKGSIPDRFSAQQFSDYHSELNMSSLELGDSALYFCASSLSFGLTIYNEQFFGPGTRLTVL.

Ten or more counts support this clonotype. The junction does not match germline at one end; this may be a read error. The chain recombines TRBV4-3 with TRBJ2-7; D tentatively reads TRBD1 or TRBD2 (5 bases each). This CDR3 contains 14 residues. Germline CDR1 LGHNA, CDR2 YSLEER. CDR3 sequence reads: CASSPGTGSYEQYF. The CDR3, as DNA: TGTGCCAGCAGCCCCGGGACGGGGAGCTACGAGCAGTACTTC.

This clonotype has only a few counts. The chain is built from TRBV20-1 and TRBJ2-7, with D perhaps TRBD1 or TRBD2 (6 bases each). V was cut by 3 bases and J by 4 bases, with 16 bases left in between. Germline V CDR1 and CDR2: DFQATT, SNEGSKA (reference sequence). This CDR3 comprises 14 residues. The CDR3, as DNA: TGCAGTGCTAGGGGGGGACAATCGGCGTACGAGCAGTACTTC. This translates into CSARGGQSAYEQYF.

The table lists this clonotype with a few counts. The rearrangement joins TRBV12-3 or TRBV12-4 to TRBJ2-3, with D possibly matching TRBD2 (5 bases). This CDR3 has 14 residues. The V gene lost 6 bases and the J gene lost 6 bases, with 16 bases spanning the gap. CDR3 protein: CASRSGLRPDTQYF. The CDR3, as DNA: TGTGCCAGCAGAAGCGGACTGCGCCCGGATACGCAGTATTTT.

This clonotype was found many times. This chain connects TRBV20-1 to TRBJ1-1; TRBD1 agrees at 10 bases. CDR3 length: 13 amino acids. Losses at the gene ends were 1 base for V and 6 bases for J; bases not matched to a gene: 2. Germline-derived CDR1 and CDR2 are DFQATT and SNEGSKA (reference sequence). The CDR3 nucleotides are TGCAGTGCTAGAGTGGGGACAGGGGCTGAAGCTTTCTTT. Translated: CSARVGTGAEAFF.

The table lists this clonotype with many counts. The CDR3: CASSYGAGGIETQYF. The CDR3 nucleotides are TGTGCCAGCAGCTACGGGGCGGGAGGGATCGAGACCCAGTACTTC. The chain carries TRBV7-2 and TRBJ2-5; 9 bases match TRBD2. Germline CDR1 SGHTA, CDR2 FQGNSA. The CDR3 covers 15 residues. Germline trimming cut 4 bases from V and 5 bases from J; bases unmatched to any gene: 8.

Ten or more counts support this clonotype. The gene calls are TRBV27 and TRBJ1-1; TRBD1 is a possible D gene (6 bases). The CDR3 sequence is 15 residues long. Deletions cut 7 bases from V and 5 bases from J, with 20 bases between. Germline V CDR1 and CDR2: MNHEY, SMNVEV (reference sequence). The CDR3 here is CASNPRGGLGTEAFF. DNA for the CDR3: TGTGCCAGCAACCCAAGGGGGGGATTGGGGACTGAAGCTTTCTTT.